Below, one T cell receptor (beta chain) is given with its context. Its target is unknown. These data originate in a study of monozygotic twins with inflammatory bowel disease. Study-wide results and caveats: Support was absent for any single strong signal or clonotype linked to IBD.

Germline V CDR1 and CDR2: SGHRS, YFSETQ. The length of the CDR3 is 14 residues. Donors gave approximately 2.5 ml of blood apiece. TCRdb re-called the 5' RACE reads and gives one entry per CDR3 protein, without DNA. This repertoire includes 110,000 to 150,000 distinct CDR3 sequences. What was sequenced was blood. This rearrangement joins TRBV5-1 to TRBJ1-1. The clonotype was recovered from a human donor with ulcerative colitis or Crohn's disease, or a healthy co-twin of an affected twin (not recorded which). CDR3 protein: CASSLGAAATEAFF.